This T cell receptor (beta chain) was retrieved from a study of cytomegalovirus exposure and HLA in healthy donors. Study overall: Tens of millions of unique TCR sequences came from HLA-typed donors in an early release. Study-level points and caveats: Cytomegalovirus-associated TCR beta chains were listed, numbering roughly 150. In a later analysis, HLA-C alleles had the fewest associated TCRs, DRB1 alleles the most.

The germline V gene encodes CDR1 SQVTM and CDR2 ANQGSEA. The CDR3 consists of 10 residues. With 4 bases clipped from V and 10 bases from J, the junction kept 3 bases outside the gene matches. A word on this clone: Its antigen is still unknown.

The PCR employed 60 Vbeta primers together with 13 Jbeta primers. As handled by the study authors: Later, an analysis found about 80 million unique TCR beta chains, and 10 million to 11 million of these were shared. Profiled with immunoSEQ multiplex PCR; TCRdb holds only in-frame clones, not every one. D and trimming were read from the DNA, whereas the V and J calls and clone size are those reported in that table. The sample records approximately 160,000 clones, more than 65% being singletons. This receptor was identified in a man between 18 and 35 years old in good health and CMV-seropositive. Input material: PBMCs. The gene calls are TRBV29-1 and TRBJ1-1; 7 bases map to TRBD1. The CDR3, as DNA: TGCAGCGTTGTGGGGGACAGAGCTTTCTTT. This gives the protein CSVVGDRAFF.